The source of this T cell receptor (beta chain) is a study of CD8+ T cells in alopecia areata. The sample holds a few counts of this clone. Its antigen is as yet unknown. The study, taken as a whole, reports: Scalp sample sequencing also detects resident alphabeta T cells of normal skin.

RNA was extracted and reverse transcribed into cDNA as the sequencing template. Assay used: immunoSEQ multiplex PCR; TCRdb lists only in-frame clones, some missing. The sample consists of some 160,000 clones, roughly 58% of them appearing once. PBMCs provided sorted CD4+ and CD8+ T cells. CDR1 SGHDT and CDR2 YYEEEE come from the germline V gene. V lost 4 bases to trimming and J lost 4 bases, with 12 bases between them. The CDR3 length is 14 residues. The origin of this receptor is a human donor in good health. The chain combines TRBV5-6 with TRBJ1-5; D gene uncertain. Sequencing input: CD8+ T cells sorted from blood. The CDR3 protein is CASSMDGRNQPQHF. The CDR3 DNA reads TGTGCCAGCAGCATGGACGGACGGAATCAGCCCCAGCATTTT.